This T cell receptor beta chain was captured by sequencing in a study of regulatory T cells. The study, taken as a whole, reports: Hydrophobic residues at CDR3 positions 6 and 7 were enriched in conventional CD4+ T cells of CD3G-deficient patients.

Primers: 52 TRBV forward and 13 TRBJ reverse. The repertoire was sequenced with immunoSEQ multiplex PCR; TCRdb's copy has only in-frame clones and lacks some. The table records some 31,000 clones, about 94% of them present only once. Turning to this clone: Its specificity is not known. One junction end does not reproduce the germline sequence, and a read error may be involved.

CDR1 and CDR2 (germline): MDHEN, SYDVKM. The CDR3 contains 14 residues. This sequence was found in a child aged 2 to 9 with CD3G deficiency. The specimen sequenced was conventional CD4+ T cells sorted from blood. The V call is TRBV28, the J call TRBJ2-7, with TRBD1 identical over 7 bases. CDR3 nucleotide sequence: TGTGCCCGCAGGTTGGGACAGTTCAACTACGAGCAGTACTTC. Encoded protein: CARRLGQFNYEQYF.